This T cell receptor beta chain was recorded in a study of cytomegalovirus exposure and HLA in healthy donors (dated by TCRdb to 2017 to 2019). Regarding the research as a whole: An earlier analysis of approximately 640 of the donors reported about 290 Gb of sequence data and 117 million unique TCR beta sequences from 150 million to 200 million T cells. All discovery cohort repertoires had been generated using a single sequencing platform. Of the roughly 390 genotyped donors, 65% to 90% fell in the genetic ancestry cluster associated with self-reported Caucasian donors. Typing coverage varied by locus: roughly 629-630 donors for A, B, C, DRB1 and DQB1; 522 for DQA1; 600 to 610 for DPA1; 450 to 480 for DPB1. To study patterns of TCR occurrence, a later analysis re-analyzed previously published TCR beta repertoires from more than 550 donors and added high-resolution HLA genotyping. About 330 gigabases of sequencing data and 70 million to 100 million unique TCR sequences made up an early release that covered approximately 620 HLA-typed donors. Rather than drawing on any new phenotypic data, the later analysis identified candidate immune exposures from TCR beta sequences and the way those sequences occurred across donors. Besides the first cohort of approximately 710 subjects, a separate validation cohort made up of 120 different subjects was used. Class I and class II HLA loci were covered by the typing at four-digit resolution. Donor age, sex, ethnicity and CMV serostatus were compiled together with the repertoire data. The study aimed to test whether cataloging public T cell receptors could reveal signatures of past pathogen exposure. To decide whether each TCR beta V gene segment behaved as functional or pseudogenic, an earlier analysis of approximately 620 of the donors relied on high-throughput TCR beta sequencing. Across about 380 genotyped donors of the cohort, an average of approximately 240,000 unique TCR beta nucleotide sequences per donor were sequenced, and roughly 18% of those sequences were non-productive. The T cell repertoires of some 700 subjects were profiled by immunosequencing and related to cytomegalovirus serostatus. To predict cytomegalovirus infection status, the study combined high-throughput TCR immunosequencing, statistical association of individual TCRs with disease status, and machine learning. A later genetic analysis used genome-wide SNP genotypes for about three fifths of the 666 donors, treating that subset as a discovery cohort. Because of strong linkage in the cohort, 5 or 6 DR-DQ haplotypes were treated as single units for association and clustering.

The full study reports these points: The authors suggested that the approach could potentially be generalized to other disease states and immunological phenotypes. Correlated functional status among segregating V segments might reflect linkage disequilibrium, but an unknown experimental factor could not be ruled out. In vitro tests confirmed that a few of the cytomegalovirus-associated TCR beta chains recognize cytomegalovirus antigens. A further reported finding was that TCR beta sequences accurately predicted the HLA-A and HLA-B alleles for most subjects in the first cohort. A later analysis associated around 16,000 TCR beta sequences with specific HLA alleles at a false discovery rate of 0.05. Strong co-occurrence of HLA alleles, especially DR and DQ, made assigning TCR associations to individual alleles difficult. CMV serostatus was the only immune exposure information available for the cohort. While some public TCRs were present in many individuals, most TCR sequences turned up only very rarely across donors. A group of highly shared sequence variants was considered likely to be a technical artifact of the sequencing pipeline. The cohort was sequenced for TCR beta chains only, and without alpha or paired-chain data the features that could be detected were limited. Some IMGT-functional V segments, including TRBV6-2 and TRBV6-3, could not be told apart with the 87-base-pair reads, so those segments were excluded. Because some donors lacked HLA typing at each locus, the association tests relied only on the typed subset. The study gave a list of more than 150 TCR beta chains associated with cytomegalovirus. A later analysis found that most CMV-associated TCR beta chains appeared HLA-restricted, with HLA associations seemingly driven largely by CMV exposure. Because counts were too low, more than 15 rarely observed V segments, including chromosome 9 orphons, were excluded from the earlier analysis of several hundred of the donors. Several of the top co-occurrence clusters appeared to be linked to parvovirus B19, influenza, CMV and Epstein-Barr virus, according to a later analysis. In both the original and validation cohorts, the classifier was reported to diagnose cytomegalovirus status with high specificity and sensitivity. In an earlier analysis of 500 to 650 of the donors, most TCR beta V segments appeared in productive rearrangements about 87% or about 30% of the time, broadly matching IMGT annotations. Presence/absence analyses assumed roughly uniform sequencing depth across donors, an assumption that may not hold. A later analysis found that TCR association rates varied across HLA loci, with DRB1 alleles showing the most associated TCRs and HLA-C alleles the fewest. A later genetic analysis associated a missense DCLRE1C variant with V-gene and J-gene trimming of TCR beta chains, and an independent cohort replicated the association. Compared with equally common non-associated chains, HLA-associated TCR beta chains in a later analysis were more clonally expanded and had lower generation probabilities. Compared with the roughly 670-donor mean, donors in an Asian-associated ancestry cluster had fewer N-insertions in productive TCRs, according to a later genetic analysis.

CDR1 is given as MDHEN and CDR2 as SYDVKM, both from the germline V gene. Between the V and J ends, shortened by 3 bases and 0 bases respectively, the junction contains 6 bases. The CDR3 has 13 amino acids, counting the end cysteine and phenylalanine. The kept DNA is CDR3 alone, 39 bases in frame from the first base. The receptor library was made with the immunoSEQ multiplex PCR assay. For the multiplex PCR, a mixture combining 60 forward primers for TCR Vbeta segments and 13 reverse primers for TCR Jbeta segments was used. Amplification of the CDR3 region of rearranged TCR beta genes was performed with a multiplex PCR assay on genomic DNA. On the Illumina HiSeq System, the amplified TCR beta libraries were sequenced as 87-base-pair reads. On the study's bioinformatics: In a later analysis, tens of millions of unique TCR beta chains were counted across the approximately 620 repertoires, and around 10 million of these chains were shared by at least two donors. To remove PCR and sequencing errors, raw reads were error-corrected and collapsed into unique sequences using a nearest-neighbor algorithm that merged closely related sequences. CDR3 sequences were aligned to IMGT reference sequences to assign V, D and J gene segments. For a sequence to be retained, at least a six-nucleotide match to both a V gene segment and a J gene segment was required. Rearrangements were called productive when the CDR3 lacked stop codons and stayed in frame with V and J; all others were non-productive. CDR3 was defined by IMGT convention, running from the second conserved V-encoded cysteine to the conserved J-encoded phenylalanine. Sequences without an unambiguous match to a single V gene segment were excluded from the earlier analysis of about 640 of the donors. An earlier analysis of under 750 of the donors called V segments functional above 56.7% productive rearrangements and segregating when the between-donor standard deviation exceeded 5%. To diagnose cytomegalovirus status from the catalog of TCR beta chain sequences, a statistical classification framework was built. A later analysis assigned V and J genes by comparing TCR nucleotide sequences with IMGT/GENE-DB human TR gene sequences. In a later analysis, CDR3 sequences and most-parsimonious VDJ recombination scenarios were assigned using the TCRdist pipeline. In a later analysis, each TCR beta chain was defined by its CDR3 amino acid sequence together with its V-gene family, and reads without a unique V-gene family were excluded. In a later analysis, 450 to 600 highly shared, low-generation-probability nucleotide sequences were removed to address suspected cross-contamination and a sequencing artifact. In a later analysis, a clonal expansion index for each public chain was calculated from normalized within-repertoire ranks of inferred template counts. Generation probabilities in a later analysis came from a VDJ recombination model fitted to out-of-frame rearrangements, and those results were checked against IGoR. In a later analysis, TCR-TCR, TCR-HLA and TCR-CMV co-occurrence was scored with hypergeometric tests, and a repertoire-size bias correction was applied to TCR pairs. In a later analysis, false discovery rates were estimated by permuting HLA or CMV assignments 20 times. A later analysis grouped co-occurring TCRs with DBSCAN, adding TCRdist sequence similarity when clustering within HLA-allele-positive subsets. Repertoires with fewer than 30,000 or more than 120,000 public chains were left out of co-occurrence clustering, as were about 5 repertoires with anomalous nucleotide sharing. TCRdb's version of the immuneACCESS table is confined to in-frame rearrangements and falls short of the full clone set. An unresolved V gene accounts for under half of the shortfall where checked; the remainder is of unknown origin. That table supplies the V and J calls and clone size; D and trimming were determined from the DNA. This sample gives under 200,000 clones in total; about two thirds of them show up just once. The top ten constitute under 3.5% of the sample.

In total, roughly 670 healthy bone marrow donors made up the cohort. At the time of sampling, every cohort member was nominally healthy, though immune exposures that went unrecorded were likely present. The donor was CMV seronegative and belonged to the group of around 350 seronegative cohort members. Each donor provided a peripheral blood sample, and peripheral blood mononuclear cells were used for TCR beta sequencing. Genomic DNA extraction from the blood cell samples was performed with the Qiagen DNeasy Blood Extraction Kit. Worth noting for this clone: The antigen this receptor binds is unknown. It has no much larger one-base neighbor in the sample; base qualities were not kept.

The specimen sequenced was PBMCs. Here the chain combines TRBV28 and TRBJ2-7; too little of a D gene remains to name it. The receptor was isolated from a woman in her twenties or thirties in good health and CMV-seronegative. The CDR3 corresponds to CASSFVSSYEQYF. Read as DNA, the sequence is TGTGCCAGCAGTTTCGTCAGCTCCTACGAGCAGTACTTC.